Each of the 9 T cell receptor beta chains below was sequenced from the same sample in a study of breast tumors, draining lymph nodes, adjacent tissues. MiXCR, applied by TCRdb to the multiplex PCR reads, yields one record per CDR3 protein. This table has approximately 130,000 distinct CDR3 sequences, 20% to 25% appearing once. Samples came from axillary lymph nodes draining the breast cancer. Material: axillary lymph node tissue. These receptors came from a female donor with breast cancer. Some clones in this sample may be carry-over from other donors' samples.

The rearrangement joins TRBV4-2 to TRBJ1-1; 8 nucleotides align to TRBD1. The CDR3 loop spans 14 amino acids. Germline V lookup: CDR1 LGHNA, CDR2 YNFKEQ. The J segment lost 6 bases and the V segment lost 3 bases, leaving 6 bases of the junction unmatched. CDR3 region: CASSHRGPGAEAFF. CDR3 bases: TGTGCCAGCAGCCACAGGGGGCCGGGGGCTGAAGCTTTCTTT.

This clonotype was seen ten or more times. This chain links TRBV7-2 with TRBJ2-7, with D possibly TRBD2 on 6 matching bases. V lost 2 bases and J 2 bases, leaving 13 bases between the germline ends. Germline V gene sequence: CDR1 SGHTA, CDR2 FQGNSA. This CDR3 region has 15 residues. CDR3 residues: CASSLMGSGAYEQYF. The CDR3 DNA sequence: TGTGCCAGCAGCTTAATGGGTAGCGGCGCCTACGAGCAGTACTTC.

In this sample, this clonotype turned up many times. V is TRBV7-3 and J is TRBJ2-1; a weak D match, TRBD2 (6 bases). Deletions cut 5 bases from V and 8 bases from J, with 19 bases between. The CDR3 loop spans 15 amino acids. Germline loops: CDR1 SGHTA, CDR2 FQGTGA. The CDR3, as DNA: TGTGCCAGCAGCAAGGGACCTCGGGGAGGACATGAGCAGTTCTTC. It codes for CASSKGPRGGHEQFF.

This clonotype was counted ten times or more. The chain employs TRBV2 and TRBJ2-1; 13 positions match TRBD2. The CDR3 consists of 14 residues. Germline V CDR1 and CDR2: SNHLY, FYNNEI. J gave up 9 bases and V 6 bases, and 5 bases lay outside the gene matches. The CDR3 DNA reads TGTGCCAGCAGCGGACTAGCGGGAGCCGGTGAGCAGTTCTTC. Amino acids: CASSGLAGAGEQFF.

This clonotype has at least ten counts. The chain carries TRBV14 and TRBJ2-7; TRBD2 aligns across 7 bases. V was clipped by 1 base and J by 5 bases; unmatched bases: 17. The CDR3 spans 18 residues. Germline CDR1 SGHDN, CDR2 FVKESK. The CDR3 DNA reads TGTGCCAGCAGCCAAGTGGGGTTCTCGCGAGGGAGGGCCCACGAGCAGTACTTC. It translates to CASSQVGFSRGRAHEQYF.

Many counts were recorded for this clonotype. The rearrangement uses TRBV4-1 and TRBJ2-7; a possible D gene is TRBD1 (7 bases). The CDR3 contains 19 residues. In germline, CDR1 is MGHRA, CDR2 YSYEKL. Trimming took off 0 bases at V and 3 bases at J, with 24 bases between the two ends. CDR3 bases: TGCGCCAGCAGCCAAGACCATAGGGGACTCGGGACAGCCAACTACGAGCAGTACTTC. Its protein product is CASSQDHRGLGTANYEQYF.

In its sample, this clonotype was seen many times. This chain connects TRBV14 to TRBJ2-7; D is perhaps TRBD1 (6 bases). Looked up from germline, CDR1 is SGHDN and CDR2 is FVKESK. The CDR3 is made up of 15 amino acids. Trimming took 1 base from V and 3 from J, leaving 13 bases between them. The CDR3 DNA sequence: TGTGCCAGCAGCCAAGTCACGCAGGGGAGCTACGAGCAGTACTTC. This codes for CASSQVTQGSYEQYF.

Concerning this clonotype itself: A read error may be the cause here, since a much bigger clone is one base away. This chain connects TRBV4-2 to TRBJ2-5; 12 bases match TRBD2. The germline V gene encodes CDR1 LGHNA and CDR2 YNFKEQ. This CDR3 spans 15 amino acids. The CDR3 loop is CASSHTLAGGETQHF. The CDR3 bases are TGTGCCAGCAGCCACACGCTAGCGGGAGGGGAGACCCAGCACTTC.

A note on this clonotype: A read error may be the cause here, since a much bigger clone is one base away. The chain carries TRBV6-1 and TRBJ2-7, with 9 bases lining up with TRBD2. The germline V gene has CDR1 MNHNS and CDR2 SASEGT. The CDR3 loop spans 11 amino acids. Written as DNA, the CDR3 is TGTGCCAGCAGGCGGGGGGGGGAGCGGTACTTC. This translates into CASRRGGERYF.